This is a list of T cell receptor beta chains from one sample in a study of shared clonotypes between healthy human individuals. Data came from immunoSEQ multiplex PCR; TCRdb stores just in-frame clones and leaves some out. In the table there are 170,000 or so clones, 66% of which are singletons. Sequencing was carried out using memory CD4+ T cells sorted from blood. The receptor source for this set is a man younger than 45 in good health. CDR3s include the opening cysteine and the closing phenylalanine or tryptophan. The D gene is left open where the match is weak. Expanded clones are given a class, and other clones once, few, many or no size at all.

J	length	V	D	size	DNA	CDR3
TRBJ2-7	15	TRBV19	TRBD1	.	TGTGCCAGTAGTATTTCCCAGGGGGCGGGTCACGAGCAGTACTTC	CASSISQGAGHEQYF
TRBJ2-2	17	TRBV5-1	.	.	TGCGCCAGCAGCTTGGCCCCCTGGGGTGCGAACACCGGGGAGCTGTTTTTT	CASSLAPWGANTGELFF
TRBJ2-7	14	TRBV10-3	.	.	TGTGCCATCAGTGGCCCGAGGCAATCCTACGAGCAGTACTTC	CAISGPRQSYEQYF
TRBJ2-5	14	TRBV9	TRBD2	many	TGTGCCAGCAGCTTGGGACTAGCGGAAGAGACCCAGTACTTC	CASSLGLAEETQYF
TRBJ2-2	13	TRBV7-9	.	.	TGTGCCAGCAGTTACAATTGGGCCGGGGAGCTGTTTTTT	CASSYNWAGELFF
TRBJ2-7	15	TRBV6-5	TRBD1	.	TGTGCCAGCAGTTACAGGGACAGGGGTTCCTACGAGCAGTACTTC	CASSYRDRGSYEQYF
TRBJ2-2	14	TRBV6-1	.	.	TGTGCCAGTCGGAGGCAGTCGAACACCGGGGAGCTGTTTTTT	CASRRQSNTGELFF
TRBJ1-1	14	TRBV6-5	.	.	TGTGCCAGCAGTTACGACAGCCTGAACACTGAAGCTTTCTTT	CASSYDSLNTEAFF
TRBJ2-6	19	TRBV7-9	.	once	TGTGCCAGCAGCTTAGTGGGGGGCCTCACGACGGATGGGGCCAACGTCCTGACTTTC	CASSLVGGLTTDGANVLTF
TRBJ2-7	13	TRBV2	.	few	TGTGCCAGCAAGTTGGGGGCAGAGTACGAGCAGTACTTC	CASKLGAEYEQYF
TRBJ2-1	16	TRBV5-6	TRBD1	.	TGTGCCAGCAGCTTGTTTTTAGGGGGCGCCTACAATGAGCAGTTCTTC	CASSLFLGGAYNEQFF
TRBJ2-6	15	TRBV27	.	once	TGTGCCAGCAGCCTGCTTGGCTCTGGGGCCAACGTCCTGACTTTC	CASSLLGSGANVLTF
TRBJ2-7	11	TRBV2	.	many	TGTGCCAGCGGGAGCTCCTACGAGCAGTACTTC	CASGSSYEQYF
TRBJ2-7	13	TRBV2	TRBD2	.	TGTGCCACCGTAGCGGGAGGGCCCAACGAGCAGTACTTC	CATVAGGPNEQYF
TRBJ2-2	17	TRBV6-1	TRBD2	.	TGTGCCAGCAGTGAAGTTGGGGGACTAGCAACGGCCGGGGAGCTGTTTTTT	CASSEVGGLATAGELFF
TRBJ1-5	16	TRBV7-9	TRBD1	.	TGTGCCAGCAGCTTATCCCGGACAGGCAATTATCAGCCCCAGCATTTT	CASSLSRTGNYQPQHF
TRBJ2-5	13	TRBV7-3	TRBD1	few	TGTGCCAGCAGCCTACAGGGGGAAGAGACCCAGTACTTC	CASSLQGEETQYF
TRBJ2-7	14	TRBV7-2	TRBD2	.	TGTGCCAGCGGAGAGACTAGCGTCTCCTACGAGCAGTACTTC	CASGETSVSYEQYF
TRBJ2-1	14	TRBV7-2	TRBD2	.	TGTGCCAGCAGCTTCCTAGCGGGGTCCAATGAGCAGTTCTTC	CASSFLAGSNEQFF
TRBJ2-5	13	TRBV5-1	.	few	TGCGCCAGCAGATCACTTCCACAAGAGACCCAGTACTTC	CASRSLPQETQYF
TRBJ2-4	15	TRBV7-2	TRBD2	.	TGTGCCAGCAGCCGAGCGGGGGCCACCCAAAACATTCAGTACTTC	CASSRAGATQNIQYF
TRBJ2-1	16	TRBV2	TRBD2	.	TGTGCCAGCAGATCCCCAGTGTTGCGGCGGGAGTATGAGCAGTTCTTC	CASRSPVLRREYEQFF
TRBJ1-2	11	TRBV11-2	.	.	TGTGCCAGCAGCGGACCGGGCGGCTACACCTTC	CASSGPGGYTF
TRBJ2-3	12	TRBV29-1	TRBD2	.	TGCAGTACCCGGGACTACACAGATACGCAGTATTTT	CSTRDYTDTQYF
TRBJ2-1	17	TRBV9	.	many	TGTGCCAGCAGCCCGGATTTGTACTCGTACGTAAACAATGAGCAGTTCTTC	CASSPDLYSYVNNEQFF
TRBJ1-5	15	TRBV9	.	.	TGTGCCAGCAGCGTAGACGGCTTTAGCAATCAGCCCCAGCATTTT	CASSVDGFSNQPQHF
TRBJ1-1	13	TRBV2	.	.	TGTGCCAGCAGTGTAAAGTTGAACACTGAAGCTTTCTTT	CASSVKLNTEAFF
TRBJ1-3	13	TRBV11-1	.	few	TGTGCCAGCAGCGCCTCCGCTGGAAACACCATATATTTT	CASSASAGNTIYF
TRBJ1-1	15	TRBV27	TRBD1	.	TGTGCCAGCAACCTCCCGGGACAGGGGATGTCTGAAGCTTTCTTT	CASNLPGQGMSEAFF